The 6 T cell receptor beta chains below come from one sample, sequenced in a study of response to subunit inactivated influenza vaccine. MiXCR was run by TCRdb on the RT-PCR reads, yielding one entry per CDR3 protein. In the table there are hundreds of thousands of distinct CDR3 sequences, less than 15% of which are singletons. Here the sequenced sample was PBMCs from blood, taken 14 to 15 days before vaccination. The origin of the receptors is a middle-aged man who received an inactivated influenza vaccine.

The CDR3 DNA sequence: TGTGCCAGCAGTGAGGGACTAGCGGGAGTCTACGAGCAGTACTTC. Protein: CASSEGLAGVYEQYF. The chain couples TRBV3-1 to TRBJ2-7, with 14 bases identical to TRBD2. The V gene's germline CDR1 is LGHDT and CDR2 YNNKEL (reference sequence). The CDR3 covers 15 residues. The trim removed 6 bases at V and 3 bases at J, leaving 4 bases unmatched.

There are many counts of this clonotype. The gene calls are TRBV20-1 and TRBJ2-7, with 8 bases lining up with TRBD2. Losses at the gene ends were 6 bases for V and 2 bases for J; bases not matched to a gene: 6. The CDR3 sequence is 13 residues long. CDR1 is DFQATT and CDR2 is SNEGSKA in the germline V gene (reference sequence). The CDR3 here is CSATGTRTYEQYF. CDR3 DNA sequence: TGCAGTGCCACCGGGACTAGGACCTACGAGCAGTACTTC.

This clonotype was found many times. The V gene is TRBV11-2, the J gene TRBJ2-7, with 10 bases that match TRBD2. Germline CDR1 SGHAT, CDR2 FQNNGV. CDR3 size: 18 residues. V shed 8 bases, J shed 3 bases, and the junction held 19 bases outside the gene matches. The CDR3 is CASAAAGAWLAGVYEQYF. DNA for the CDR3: TGTGCCAGCGCGGCGGCAGGCGCTTGGCTAGCGGGAGTCTACGAGCAGTACTTC.

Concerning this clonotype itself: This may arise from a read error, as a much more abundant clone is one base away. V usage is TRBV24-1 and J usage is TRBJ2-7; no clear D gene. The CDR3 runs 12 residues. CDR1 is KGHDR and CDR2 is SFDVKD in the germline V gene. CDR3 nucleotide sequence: TGTGCCGCCAGTGATTCTGGATACGAGCAGTACTTC. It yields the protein CAASDSGYEQYF.

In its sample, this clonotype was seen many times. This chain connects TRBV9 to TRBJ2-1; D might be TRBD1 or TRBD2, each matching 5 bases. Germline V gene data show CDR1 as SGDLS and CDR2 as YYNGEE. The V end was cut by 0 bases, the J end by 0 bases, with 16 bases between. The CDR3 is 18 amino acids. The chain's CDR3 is CASSVGAKTGGSYNEQFF. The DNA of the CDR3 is TGTGCCAGCAGCGTAGGGGCTAAAACTGGGGGCTCCTACAATGAGCAGTTCTTC.

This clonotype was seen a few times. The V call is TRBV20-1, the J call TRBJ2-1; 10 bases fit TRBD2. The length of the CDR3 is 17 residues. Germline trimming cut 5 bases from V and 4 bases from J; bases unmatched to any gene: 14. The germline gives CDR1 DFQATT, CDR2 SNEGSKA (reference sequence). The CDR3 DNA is TGCAGTGCTCGGACTAGCGGTCCTAGGAGTTTGTACAATGAGCAGTTCTTC. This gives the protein CSARTSGPRSLYNEQFF.